This entry features one TCR beta chain sequence. The source of the sample is a study of blood T cell repertoires in COVID-19. Study at large: Sample material is recorded as cDNA or gDNA derived from T cells, B-cell-depleted T cells, or PBMCs.

TCRdb's copy holds only in-frame clones and misses some; the assay was immunoSEQ multiplex PCR. The table includes some 190,000 clones, about four fifths detected once. CDR3 length equals 16 residues. Germline CDR1 reads SGHNT; CDR2 reads YYREEE (reference sequence). The V gene lost 2 bases and the J gene lost 6 bases, with 18 bases spanning the gap. What was sequenced was peripheral blood. The receptor was isolated from a woman in her thirties or forties with COVID-19, enrolled during active disease. This chain links TRBV5-4 with TRBJ2-4, with D hard to call. This CDR3 is CASSLGGPLLGNIQYF. CDR3 nucleotides: TGTGCCAGCAGCTTAGGCGGCCCCCTCCTCGGAAACATTCAGTACTTC.